Listed below are T cell receptor beta chains from one sample, sequenced in a study of cytomegalovirus exposure and HLA in healthy donors. Profiled with immunoSEQ multiplex PCR; TCRdb holds only in-frame clones, not every one. This sample has around 100,000 clones, with more than 70% found just once. Material for sequencing was PBMCs. The source of these receptors is an older woman in good health and CMV-seropositive. Each CDR3 is given with its conserved first and last residue. Fields, in order: D gene, clone size, J gene, CDR3 length, V gene, CDR3 DNA, CDR3 protein. The D gene is left open where the match is weak. Size tells how often a clone was seen (once, few, many) or the class of an expanded clone, and some rows leave it out.

D gene: NA
clone size: NA
J gene: TRBJ2-3
CDR3 length: 16
V gene: TRBV5-5
CDR3 DNA: TGTGCCAGCAGCCGTTCCAGCGGGTCTAGCACAGATACGCAGTATTTT
CDR3 protein: CASSRSSGSSTDTQYF

D gene: TRBD1
clone size: NA
J gene: TRBJ1-3
CDR3 length: 19
V gene: TRBV19
CDR3 DNA: TGTGCCAGTAGGCCAAGACCGGGACAGCACGATCTCTGGGGAAACACCATATATTTT
CDR3 protein: CASRPRPGQHDLWGNTIYF

D gene: NA
clone size: NA
J gene: TRBJ1-3
CDR3 length: 13
V gene: TRBV7-2
CDR3 DNA: TGTGCCAGCAGCTTCACGGGTGGAAACACCATATATTTT
CDR3 protein: CASSFTGGNTIYF

D gene: NA
clone size: NA
J gene: TRBJ2-1
CDR3 length: 13
V gene: TRBV11-2
CDR3 DNA: TGTGCCAGCAGGCCCACAGGGCTCAATGAGCAGTTCTTC
CDR3 protein: CASRPTGLNEQFF

D gene: TRBD1
clone size: NA
J gene: TRBJ1-2
CDR3 length: 15
V gene: TRBV30
CDR3 DNA: TGTGCCTGGAGTGAAGGGACAGGGGGCGTCTATGGCTACACCTTC
CDR3 protein: CAWSEGTGGVYGYTF

D gene: NA
clone size: NA
J gene: TRBJ1-3
CDR3 length: 15
V gene: TRBV5-4
CDR3 DNA: TGTGCCAGCAGCGGGGACTTAAAAGCTGGAAACACCATATATTTT
CDR3 protein: CASSGDLKAGNTIYF

D gene: NA
clone size: NA
J gene: TRBJ1-4
CDR3 length: 15
V gene: TRBV2
CDR3 DNA: TGTGCCAGCGGTCGGGAACCTCCAACTAATGAAAAACTGTTTTTT
CDR3 protein: CASGREPPTNEKLFF

D gene: TRBD1
clone size: NA
J gene: TRBJ1-5
CDR3 length: 13
V gene: TRBV30
CDR3 DNA: TGTGCCTGGGTGGGACAGGGAGGTCAGCCCCAGCATTTT
CDR3 protein: CAWVGQGGQPQHF

D gene: NA
clone size: NA
J gene: TRBJ1-1
CDR3 length: 14
V gene: TRBV9
CDR3 DNA: TGTGCCAGCAGCGCACAGGAAAAGAACACTGAAGCTTTCTTT
CDR3 protein: CASSAQEKNTEAFF

D gene: NA
clone size: NA
J gene: TRBJ1-4
CDR3 length: 13
V gene: TRBV18
CDR3 DNA: TGTGCCAGCTCACGAGAAGGCGGTGAAAAACTGTTTTTT
CDR3 protein: CASSREGGEKLFF

D gene: TRBD2
clone size: NA
J gene: TRBJ2-5
CDR3 length: 17
V gene: TRBV4-2
CDR3 DNA: TGTGCCAGCAGCCAGGACCCGGGACTAGCGGGGGGAGAGACCCAGTACTTC
CDR3 protein: CASSQDPGLAGGETQYF

D gene: TRBD2
clone size: once
J gene: TRBJ2-7
CDR3 length: 15
V gene: TRBV4-1
CDR3 DNA: TGCGCCAGCTCCCAGACTAGCGGGAGCTCCTACGAGCAGTACTTC
CDR3 protein: CASSQTSGSSYEQYF

D gene: NA
clone size: NA
J gene: TRBJ2-2
CDR3 length: 15
V gene: TRBV2
CDR3 DNA: TGTGCCAGCAGTGAAACGCCAGGGCACACCGGGGAGCTGTTTTTT
CDR3 protein: CASSETPGHTGELFF

D gene: TRBD1
clone size: few
J gene: TRBJ2-7
CDR3 length: 14
V gene: TRBV7-3
CDR3 DNA: TGTGCCAGCAGCCCCAGACAGGGGTCCTACGAGCAGTACTTC
CDR3 protein: CASSPRQGSYEQYF

D gene: TRBD1
clone size: NA
J gene: TRBJ1-2
CDR3 length: 14
V gene: TRBV28
CDR3 DNA: TGTGCCAGCAGTTCCGGACAGGGGGCGGGAGGCTACACCTTC
CDR3 protein: CASSSGQGAGGYTF

D gene: TRBD2
clone size: NA
J gene: TRBJ2-1
CDR3 length: 17
V gene: TRBV9
CDR3 DNA: TGTGCCAGCAGCAAACGACCCGGGACTAGCGCCAACAATGAGCAGTTCTTC
CDR3 protein: CASSKRPGTSANNEQFF

D gene: NA
clone size: NA
J gene: TRBJ2-2
CDR3 length: 16
V gene: TRBV7-3
CDR3 DNA: TGTGCCAGCAGCCTCATCTCGGGATTTGACACCGGGGAGCTGTTTTTT
CDR3 protein: CASSLISGFDTGELFF

D gene: TRBD1
clone size: NA
J gene: TRBJ2-2
CDR3 length: 13
V gene: TRBV5-4
CDR3 DNA: TGTGCCAGCAGCTCTGGGACAGTCGGGGAGCTGTTTTTT
CDR3 protein: CASSSGTVGELFF

D gene: TRBD2
clone size: NA
J gene: TRBJ2-5
CDR3 length: 15
V gene: TRBV7-9
CDR3 DNA: TGTGCCAGCAGCTTATCCCCGGGACTAGGGGAGACCCAGTACTTC
CDR3 protein: CASSLSPGLGETQYF

D gene: NA
clone size: NA
J gene: TRBJ1-5
CDR3 length: 13
V gene: TRBV5-1
CDR3 DNA: TGCGCCAGCAGCCAGGATAGCAATCAGCCCCAGCATTTT
CDR3 protein: CASSQDSNQPQHF

D gene: TRBD2
clone size: NA
J gene: TRBJ2-1
CDR3 length: 17
V gene: TRBV10-3
CDR3 DNA: TGTGCCATCAGCCCGTCGGCTAGCGGGGTGACCTACAATGAGCAGTTCTTC
CDR3 protein: CAISPSASGVTYNEQFF

D gene: TRBD1
clone size: NA
J gene: TRBJ2-2
CDR3 length: 15
V gene: TRBV27
CDR3 DNA: TGTGCCAGCAGTCCCCTGACAGGGGAGACCGGGGAGCTGTTTTTT
CDR3 protein: CASSPLTGETGELFF

D gene: TRBD1
clone size: NA
J gene: TRBJ1-1
CDR3 length: 17
V gene: TRBV19
CDR3 DNA: TGTGCCAGTACCACCCTTCCGGGACAGGATTTGAACACTGAAGCTTTCTTT
CDR3 protein: CASTTLPGQDLNTEAFF